This passage covers 22 T cell receptor beta chains from one sample sequenced in a study of blood T cells in healthy people across ages. A second PCR of about 7 to 12 cycles used a sample-barcoded 5' primer and a J-beta primer mix. TCRdb re-analysed the 5' RACE reads in MiXCR, keeping a single row per CDR3 protein. The sample contains fewer than 1,200,000 distinct CDR3 sequences, approximately 25% of which appear only once. The same sample was also used in a study of T cells of mothers and their children.

Sequencing was done on a sample of blood. Receptors were obtained from a girl aged 2-10 years in good health.

The chain recombines TRBV29-1 with TRBJ2-7, with D perhaps assigned TRBD1 or TRBD2 (5 bases each). V was cut by 6 bases and J by 5 bases, with 17 bases left in between. This CDR3 contains 13 residues. Germline CDR1 is SQVTM and CDR2 is ANQGSEA. The CDR3 bases are TGCAGCGTACGGGGACGGGCGGCCCACGAGCAGTACTTC. It encodes CSVRGRAAHEQYF.

The chain couples TRBV11-1 to TRBJ2-1, with D uncertain. Germline lookup yields CDR1 SGHAT and CDR2 FQDESV (reference sequence). Trimming removed 5 bases from V and 1 base from J, with 12 bases in between. The CDR3 is 15 amino acids. In DNA, the CDR3 is TGTGCCAGCAGCCCTAGTTTTGCTTCCTACAATGAGCAGTTCTTC. It yields the protein CASSPSFASYNEQFF.

The chain links TRBV6-5 to TRBJ1-2; 7 bases match TRBD1. Losses at the gene ends were 0 bases for V and 7 bases for J; bases not matched to a gene: 5. CDR3 size: 14 residues. Germline lookup yields CDR1 MNHEY and CDR2 SVGAGI. For the CDR3, the DNA is TGTGCCAGCAGTTACTCGACCACAGGGGTTGGCTACACCTTC. As protein: CASSYSTTGVGYTF.

In its sample, this clonotype was seen a few times. This sequence joins TRBV29-1 and TRBJ1-1; D is perhaps TRBD1 (5 bases). The length of the CDR3 is 13 residues. Germline V gives CDR1 SQVTM, CDR2 ANQGSEA. V lost 6 bases to trimming and J lost 1 base, with 12 bases between them. CDR3 loop: CSVKRGGNTEAFF. DNA of the CDR3: TGCAGCGTGAAGCGGGGGGGGAACACTGAAGCTTTCTTT.

J is TRBJ2-5 and V is TRBV29-1; no clear D. The germline gives CDR1 SQVTM, CDR2 ANQGSEA. This CDR3 has 13 amino acids. Trimming shortened V by 1 base and J by 3 bases, and 9 bases separated the two germline ends. The CDR3 spells CSVEGPREETQYF. The CDR3 DNA is TGCAGCGTTGAAGGGCCCCGGGAAGAGACCCAGTACTTC. Looking up the rest from reference TRBV29-1 and TRBJ2-5 gives the full variable domain: SAVISQKPSRDICQRGTSLTIQCQVDSQVTMMFWYRQQPGQSLTLIATANQGSEATYESGFVIDKFPISRPNLTFSTLTVSNMSPEDSSIYLCSVEGPREETQYFGPGTRLLVL.

The chain is built from TRBV15 and TRBJ1-2; possibly TRBD1 for D (5 bases). Germline CDR1 reads LNHNV; CDR2 reads YYDKDF (reference sequence). The CDR3 is 13 residues long. Deletions cut 5 bases from V and 8 bases from J, with 15 bases between. Here the CDR3 DNA reads TGTGCCACCAGCTGGAGGGACCTCAGGGGCTACACCTTC. Translation gives CATSWRDLRGYTF.

The V gene is TRBV20-1, the J gene TRBJ1-4, with D perhaps matching TRBD1 (6 bases). Germline V gene data show CDR1 as DFQATT and CDR2 as SNEGSKA (reference sequence). Trimming cost V 1 base and J 8 bases, with 14 bases left between them. The CDR3 runs to 14 residues. In nucleotides, the CDR3 is TGCAGTGCTAGAGGAGAAGGGGGTCGGGAAAAACTGTTTTTT. Protein sequence: CSARGEGGREKLFF.

The rearrangement links TRBV7-3 to TRBJ2-5, with 13 bases matching TRBD2. J was trimmed by 5 bases and V by 5 bases; bases with no gene match: 5. CDR3 length: 15 residues. Germline V gene lookup returns CDR1 SGHTA and CDR2 FQGTGA. The CDR3 here is CASSELAGGMETQYF. The CDR3 nucleotides read TGTGCCAGCAGCGAACTAGCGGGAGGGATGGAGACCCAGTACTTC.

This clonotype was observed at least ten times. V and J are TRBV7-9 and TRBJ2-7, with D unclear. The germline V gene encodes CDR1 SEHNR and CDR2 FQNEAQ (reference sequence). Trimming cost V 3 bases and J 7 bases, with 7 bases left between them. The CDR3 extends over 11 amino acids. CDR3: CASSLSDEQYF. CDR3 nucleotide sequence: TGTGCCAGCAGCTTGTCAGATGAGCAGTACTTC.

This clonotype was detected only a few times. The chain combines TRBV5-1 with TRBJ2-3; 9 nucleotides align to TRBD2. CDR3 length: 16 residues. Germline CDR1 SGHRS, CDR2 YFSETQ. V lost 0 bases to trimming and J lost 2 bases; unmatched junction nucleotides: 4. CDR3: CASSLVLAGNTDTQYF. Here the CDR3 DNA reads TGCGCCAGCAGCTTGGTCCTAGCGGGGAACACAGATACGCAGTATTTT.

The J gene is TRBJ1-1, the V gene TRBV4-2, with D unresolved. Germline CDR1 LGHNA, CDR2 YNFKEQ. The CDR3 runs 16 residues. Trimming shortened V by 0 bases and J by 3 bases, and 14 bases separated the two germline ends. DNA for the CDR3: TGTGCCAGCAGCCAAGAGCCCCGACCAAGGGACACTGAAGCTTTCTTT. Residues: CASSQEPRPRDTEAFF.

The chain combines TRBV7-3 with TRBJ1-1; D might be TRBD1 (6 bases). V was pared by 4 bases and J by 5 bases, with 11 bases between. This CDR3 has 13 amino acids. Germline-derived CDR1 and CDR2 are SGHTA and FQGTGA. Here the CDR3 DNA reads TGTGCCAGCAGCTCCCCGGGGACAACTGAAGCTTTCTTT. Its translation is CASSSPGTTEAFF.

This clonotype was counted only a few times. The chain is built from TRBV6-5 and TRBJ1-4; 9 bases are shared with TRBD1. With 0 bases clipped from V and 0 bases from J, the junction kept 5 bases outside the gene matches. This CDR3 comprises 18 residues. Per germline, CDR1 MNHEY and CDR2 SVGAGI. The CDR3 bases are TGTGCCAGCAGTTACTCCGGGAGGACAGGGGCAACTAATGAAAAACTGTTTTTT. Amino acids: CASSYSGRTGATNEKLFF.

The chain couples TRBV27 to TRBJ1-1; D not certain. This CDR3 comprises 15 residues. V lost 1 base to trimming and J lost 0 bases, with 9 bases between them. Germline V CDR1 and CDR2: MNHEY, SMNVEV (reference sequence). For the CDR3, the DNA is TGTGCCAGCAGTTTATATCCAGATTTGAACACTGAAGCTTTCTTT. Residues: CASSLYPDLNTEAFF.

This clonotype was recorded once. J is TRBJ1-2 and V is TRBV19; possible D gene TRBD1, 5 bases. Per germline, CDR1 LNHDA and CDR2 SQIVND (reference sequence). The CDR3 sequence is 15 residues long. The germline V and J ends were trimmed by 5 bases and 3 bases, with 16 bases remaining between them. CDR3 sequence: CASSQPRDLDYGYTF. Here the CDR3 DNA reads TGTGCCAGTAGTCAACCCCGGGACTTAGACTATGGCTACACCTTC.

A note on this clonotype: One junction end disagrees with the germline gene, perhaps due to a read error. V is TRBV12-3 or TRBV12-4 and J is TRBJ1-1; TRBD1 is a possible D gene (6 bases). CDR3 length: 14 amino acids. CDR3 coding DNA: TGTGCCAGCAGTCACACAGGGATGAACACTAAAGCTTTCTTT. As protein: CASSHTGMNTKAFF.

This clonotype was observed a handful of times. The chain uses TRBV7-9 and TRBJ2-5; a weak D match, TRBD2 (5 bases). This CDR3 has 19 amino acids. Germline CDR1 is SEHNR and CDR2 is FQNEAQ (reference sequence). V was cut by 5 bases and J by 2 bases, with 27 bases left in between. Here the CDR3 reads CASSIASKITRGIQETQYF. The CDR3 region has the DNA TGTGCCAGCAGCATCGCCTCTAAAATAACTAGAGGGATTCAAGAGACCCAGTACTTC.

This clonotype turned up a few times. CDR3 nucleotide sequence: TGCAGTGCTGGGACAGGGAGTCAGCCCCAGCATTTT. Amino acid sequence: CSAGTGSQPQHF. The chain recombines TRBV20-1 with TRBJ1-5; 9 positions match TRBD1. V lost 5 bases and J lost 6; bases outside the gene matches: 2. This CDR3 is built from 12 residues. CDR1 is DFQATT and CDR2 is SNEGSKA in the germline V gene (reference sequence).

This chain connects TRBV6-1 to TRBJ2-4; TRBD2 matches 7 bases. The CDR3 has 15 amino acids. The trim removed 6 bases at V and 2 bases at J, leaving 7 bases unmatched. The germline V gene encodes CDR1 MNHNS and CDR2 SASEGT. The CDR3 DNA follows: TGTGCCAGCAGGGGAGGGGTTGGGTCCAAAAACATTCAGTACTTC. Translation gives CASRGGVGSKNIQYF.

This chain joins TRBV6-6 and TRBJ2-5; 8 bases fit TRBD1. The germline V gene encodes CDR1 MNHNY and CDR2 SVGAGI (reference sequence). The CDR3 extends over 15 amino acids. After removal of 1 base from V and 4 bases from J, the junction contained 5 bases not matched to a gene. This CDR3 is CASSYLDRVGETQYF. The CDR3 nucleotides are TGTGCCAGCAGTTACTTGGACAGGGTTGGAGAGACCCAGTACTTC.

In this sample, this clonotype turned up once. The CDR3 bases are TGTGCCATCCGACCTGACAGGGCTGGGGCCAACGTCCTGACTTTC. Translating gives CAIRPDRAGANVLTF. The V call is TRBV12-3 or TRBV12-4, the J call TRBJ2-6; TRBD1 matches 7 bases. The CDR3 covers 15 residues. V was clipped by 10 bases and J by 2 bases; unmatched bases: 8.

Concerning this clonotype: At one end the junction does not follow the germline gene, possibly because of a read error. The rearrangement uses TRBV6-1 and TRBJ1-5, with a weak D call TRBD1 (6 bases). In germline, CDR1 is MNHNS, CDR2 SASEGT. CDR3 size: 16 residues. In DNA form, the CDR3 reads TGTGCCAGCAGATCCCGAGGGAAGGACAGCAGTCAGCCCCAGCATTTT. Its translation is CASRSRGKDSSQPQHF.